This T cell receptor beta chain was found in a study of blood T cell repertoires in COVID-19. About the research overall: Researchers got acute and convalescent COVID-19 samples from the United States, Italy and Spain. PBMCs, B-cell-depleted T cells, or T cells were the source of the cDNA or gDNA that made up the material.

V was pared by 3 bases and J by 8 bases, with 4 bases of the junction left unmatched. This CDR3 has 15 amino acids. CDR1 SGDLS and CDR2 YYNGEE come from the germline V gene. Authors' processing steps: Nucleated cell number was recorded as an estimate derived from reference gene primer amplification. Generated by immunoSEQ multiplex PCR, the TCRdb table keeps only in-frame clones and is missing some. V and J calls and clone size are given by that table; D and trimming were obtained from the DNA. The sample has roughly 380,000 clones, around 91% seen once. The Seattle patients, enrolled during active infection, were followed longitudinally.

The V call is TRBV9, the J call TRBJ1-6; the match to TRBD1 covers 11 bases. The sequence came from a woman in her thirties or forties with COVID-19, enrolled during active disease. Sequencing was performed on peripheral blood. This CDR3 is CASSASGQGDSPLHF. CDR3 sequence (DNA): TGTGCCAGCAGCGCATCGGGACAGGGGGATTCACCCCTCCACTTT.